A single sample gave rise to the 32 T cell receptor beta chains below, sequenced in a study of technical replicates of blood from a few donors. Using immunoSEQ multiplex PCR, the repertoire was profiled, and TCRdb retains in-frame clones only, with some absent. The repertoire holds 55,000 to 80,000 clones, with roughly 97% as singletons. The sequenced sample was T cells isolated from PBMCs. The origin of the receptors is a human donor in good health.

Only one count was recorded for this clone. The V gene is TRBV7-3, the J gene TRBJ1-1; D is possibly TRBD1 (5 bases). The V gene's germline CDR1 is SGHTA and CDR2 FQGTGA. The CDR3 has 14 amino acids. V was pared by 2 bases and J by 5 bases, with 12 bases between. CDR3 coding DNA: TGTGCCAGCAGCTTACATCAGGGATCGACTGAAGCTTTCTTT. Its protein is CASSLHQGSTEAFF. The entire variable domain, with the rest obtained from reference TRBV7-3 and TRBJ1-1, is as follows: GAGVSQTPSNKVTEKGKYVELRCDPISGHTALYWYRQSLGQGPEFLIYFQGTGAADDSGLPNDRFFAVRPEGSVSTLKIQRTERGDSAVYLCASSLHQGSTEAFFGQGTRLTVV.

The chain employs TRBV11-3 and TRBJ2-2; 8 bases line up with TRBD2. This CDR3 has 17 residues. The germline gives CDR1 SGHNT, CDR2 YENEEA. Trimming took 3 bases from V and 7 from J; bases not matched to a gene: 13. CDR3 sequence (DNA): TGTGCCAGCAGCTTCGGGGGGGAGGGCCGAATTGGCGGGGAGCTGTTTTTT. It yields the protein CASSFGGEGRIGGELFF.

The rearrangement links TRBV9 to TRBJ1-3, with 8 bases identical to TRBD1. The CDR3 has 16 residues. The J segment lost 4 bases and the V segment lost 3 bases, leaving 9 bases of the junction unmatched. CDR1 and CDR2 from the germline V gene are SGDLS and YYNGEE. The CDR3 sequence: CASSASTGGSGNTIYF. In nucleotides, the CDR3 is TGTGCCAGCAGCGCTTCAACAGGGGGAAGCGGAAACACCATATATTTT.

The gene calls are TRBV6-6 and TRBJ1-1; the match to TRBD1 covers 8 bases. Per the germline V gene, CDR1 is MNHNY and CDR2 is SVGAGI (reference sequence). The trim removed 2 bases at V and 4 bases at J, leaving 3 bases unmatched. This CDR3 region has 14 residues. CDR3 residues: CASSYQDRVTEAFF. The DNA of the CDR3 is TGTGCCAGCAGTTACCAGGACAGGGTCACTGAAGCTTTCTTT.

V gene TRBV7-2 combines with J gene TRBJ1-1; 9 bases are shared with TRBD1. J was trimmed by 2 bases and V by 2 bases; bases with no gene match: 9. The CDR3 runs to 17 residues. From germline, CDR1 is SGHTA and CDR2 FQGNSA. The DNA of the CDR3 is TGTGCCAGCAGCTTACCGGGACAGGGCTACAGAAACACTGAAGCTTTCTTT. Translating it yields CASSLPGQGYRNTEAFF.

The genes are TRBV6-5 and TRBJ1-5, with 7 bases that match TRBD1. Per the germline V gene, CDR1 is MNHEY and CDR2 is SVGAGI. The CDR3 length is 15 residues. J gave up 1 base and V 2 bases, and 2 bases lay outside the gene matches. The CDR3 sequence is CASSYGGQSNQPQHF. CDR3 DNA sequence: TGTGCCAGCAGTTACGGGGGACAGAGCAATCAGCCCCAGCATTTT.

This clone appeared a single time. The chain recombines TRBV10-3 with TRBJ1-1, with a weak D call TRBD1 (5 bases). The CDR3 totals 13 residues. Trimming pared 8 bases from V and 1 base from J, leaving 11 bases between. Germline-derived CDR1 and CDR2 are ENHRY and SYGVKD. The chain's CDR3 is CAIAQAWNTEAFF. The CDR3, as DNA: TGTGCCATCGCACAGGCATGGAACACTGAAGCTTTCTTT.

This chain joins TRBV6-5 and TRBJ1-4; D not resolved. The CDR3 length is 15 residues. V dropped 2 bases and J dropped 0 bases, with 7 bases sitting between them. Germline-derived CDR1 and CDR2 are MNHEY and SVGAGI. CDR3 in DNA: TGTGCCAGCAGTTACGCAGGCCCAACTAATGAAAAACTGTTTTTT. It is translated as CASSYAGPTNEKLFF.

The chain links TRBV6-4 to TRBJ1-2; 11 nucleotides align to TRBD1. The germline CDR1 and CDR2 sequences are MRHNA and SNTAGT. CDR3 size: 12 residues. V shed 4 bases, J shed 8 bases, and the junction held 0 bases outside the gene matches. The CDR3 is CASSGTGGGYTF. CDR3 sequence (DNA): TGTGCCAGCAGTGGGACAGGGGGCGGCTACACCTTC.

This clone was counted a single time. V usage is TRBV6-1 and J usage is TRBJ1-1, with 9 bases identical to TRBD1. The CDR3 has 13 amino acids. J was trimmed by 1 base and V by 8 bases; bases with no gene match: 2. Germline V lookup: CDR1 MNHNS, CDR2 SASEGT. The CDR3 DNA reads as TGTGCCAGCGGGGGACAGGGGAACACTGAAGCTTTCTTT. It encodes CASGGQGNTEAFF.

This chain links TRBV10-3 with TRBJ1-6, with 10 nucleotides matching TRBD1. Germline-derived CDR1 and CDR2 are ENHRY and SYGVKD. CDR3 length: 16 amino acids. V shed 6 bases and J 6 bases; nucleotides not matched to a gene: 8. The CDR3, as DNA: TGTGCCATCAGATTCGGGACAGGGGATCGTAATTCACCCCTCCACTTT. Its translation is CAIRFGTGDRNSPLHF.

The V call is TRBV10-3, the J call TRBJ1-2; D gene uncertain. This CDR3 region has 15 residues. CDR1 is ENHRY, CDR2 SYGVKD, per germline. V shed 0 bases and J shed 7 bases, with 15 bases lying between them. This chain's CDR3 is CAISESIGSGIGYTF. The CDR3 DNA reads TGTGCCATCAGTGAGTCGATAGGGTCCGGGATTGGCTACACCTTC.

V is TRBV30 and J is TRBJ2-3; 9 bases align to TRBD1. V was clipped by 4 bases and J by 3 bases; unmatched bases: 5. This CDR3 has 14 amino acids. Germline CDR1 reads GTSNPN; CDR2 reads SVGIG (reference sequence). The CDR3 sequence: CAWNPGQGTDTQYF. CDR3 coding DNA: TGTGCCTGGAACCCGGGACAGGGTACAGATACGCAGTATTTT.

The chain carries TRBV27 and TRBJ1-2; 11 bases map to TRBD1. J lost 8 bases, V lost 5 bases, and 13 bases had no gene match. CDR1 and CDR2 from the germline V gene are MNHEY and SMNVEV (reference sequence). The CDR3 runs 16 residues. The CDR3, as DNA: TGTGCCAGCAGTCCTCGGACAGGGGGCGCCCCGGCCGGCTACACCTTC. The encoded protein is CASSPRTGGAPAGYTF.

In DNA form, the CDR3 reads TGTGCCAGCAGTTACGGGGGCAGGGGGCGAAGTGAGCAGTTCTTC. This codes for CASSYGGRGRSEQFF. The chain couples TRBV6-5 to TRBJ2-1; TRBD1 matches 8 bases. Germline CDR1 reads MNHEY; CDR2 reads SVGAGI. V was pared by 2 bases and J by 9 bases, with 9 bases of the junction left unmatched. The CDR3 consists of 15 residues.

V is TRBV19 and J is TRBJ2-1; TRBD2 is a possible D gene (5 bases). V was trimmed by 5 bases and J by 0 bases, leaving 23 bases between them. The CDR3 runs 19 residues. Per germline, CDR1 LNHDA and CDR2 SQIVND (reference sequence). CDR3 in amino acids: CASSLGLLGKTSSYNEQFF. The CDR3 DNA follows: TGTGCCAGTAGTTTAGGACTCCTCGGAAAAACCAGCTCCTACAATGAGCAGTTCTTC.

V gene TRBV29-1 combines with J gene TRBJ1-2; D uncertain. Trimming took off 4 bases at V and 3 bases at J, with 6 bases between the two ends. CDR3 length: 11 amino acids. Germline lookup yields CDR1 SQVTM and CDR2 ANQGSEA. As DNA, the CDR3 is TGCAGCGTTGTCCTCTACTATGGCTACACCTTC. Its protein product is CSVVLYYGYTF.

This clone has only a few counts. CDR3: CASSLPGQGFEKLFF. CDR3 DNA sequence: TGCGCCAGCAGCCTCCCCGGACAGGGTTTTGAAAAACTGTTTTTT. The chain uses TRBV4-1 and TRBJ1-4, with 8 positions matching TRBD1. Germline V gives CDR1 MGHRA, CDR2 YSYEKL. The CDR3 is 15 residues long. The V segment lost 4 bases and the J segment 7 bases; nucleotides outside the gene matches: 8.

The chain carries TRBV5-1 and TRBJ2-7; TRBD2 matches 14 bases. Germline V gene data show CDR1 as SGHRS and CDR2 as YFSETQ. The CDR3 has 14 amino acids. The V gene end was trimmed by 4 bases and the J gene end by 5 bases; junction bases not matched to a gene: 2. CDR3 in amino acids: CASSLTSGGDEQYF. The DNA for the CDR3 is TGCGCCAGCAGCCTGACTAGCGGGGGGGACGAGCAGTACTTC.

V usage is TRBV5-1 and J usage is TRBJ2-1, with D possibly TRBD1 on 5 matching bases. Germline V CDR1 and CDR2: SGHRS, YFSETQ. The V and J ends lost 4 bases and 5 bases respectively, with 10 bases between them. There are 13 residues in the CDR3. The CDR3 spells CASSLDRDNEQFF. As DNA, the CDR3 is TGCGCCAGCAGCCTTGACAGAGACAATGAGCAGTTCTTC. Full variable domain (outside the CDR3, taken from reference TRBV5-1 and TRBJ2-1): KAGVTQTPRYLIKTRGQQVTLSCSPISGHRSVSWYQQTPGQGLQFLFEYFSETQRNKGNFPGRFSGRQFSNSRSEMNVSTLELGDSALYLCASSLDRDNEQFFGPGTRLTVL.

Turning to this clone: One junction end does not reproduce the germline sequence, and a read error may be involved. The chain recombines TRBV28 with TRBJ2-7; 9 nucleotides match TRBD2. The length of the CDR3 is 13 residues. Germline V CDR1 and CDR2: MDHEN, SYDVKM. The chain's CDR3 is CASWGLGLAGTVF. The CDR3 bases are TGTGCCAGCTGGGGGCTGGGGCTAGCGGGAACCGTCTTC. Variable domain in full (rest from reference TRBV28 and TRBJ2-7): DVKVTQSSRYLVKRTGEKVFLECVQDMDHENMFWYRQDPGLGLRLIYFSYDVKMKEKGDIPEGYSVSREKKERFSLILESASTNQTSMYLCASWGLGLAGTVFGPGTRLTVT.

The genes are TRBV4-1 and TRBJ1-4; maybe TRBD1 (5 bases). Germline assignment: CDR1 MGHRA and CDR2 YSYEKL. V was pared by 3 bases and J by 5 bases, with 16 bases between. CDR3 length: 16 amino acids. The CDR3 reads CASSQNSAGRNEKLFF. The CDR3 coding sequence is TGCGCCAGCAGCCAGAATTCTGCAGGGCGAAATGAAAAACTGTTTTTT.

The chain joins TRBV6-5 to TRBJ2-7; TRBD1 agrees at 10 bases. The germline CDR1 and CDR2 sequences are MNHEY and SVGAGI. The junction had 10 bases not matched to a gene; V was cut back by 11 bases and J by 3 bases. The CDR3 runs to 14 residues. The chain's CDR3 is CACKPGQGGYEQYF. The CDR3 DNA sequence: TGTGCCTGCAAACCAGGACAGGGGGGCTACGAGCAGTACTTC.

The chain has TRBV11-2 and TRBJ2-7; TRBD2 is a possible D gene (5 bases). Looked up from germline, CDR1 is SGHAT and CDR2 is FQNNGV. The CDR3 consists of 13 residues. V dropped 6 bases and J dropped 3 bases, with 12 bases sitting between them. For the CDR3, the DNA is TGTGCCAGCAGTCCGGACGGGGACTACGAGCAGTACTTC. It specifies CASSPDGDYEQYF.

This clone was detected only once. This chain links TRBV10-2 with TRBJ2-3; 12 bases map to TRBD2. CDR1 is WSHSY and CDR2 is SAAADI in the germline V gene. This CDR3 is built from 17 residues. Trimming removed 4 bases from V and 4 bases from J; junction bases left unmatched: 9. The DNA for the CDR3 is TGCGCCAGCAGTGGGTCGACTAGCGGGAGTTTGGCAGATACGCAGTATTTT. This translates into CASSGSTSGSLADTQYF.

The chain couples TRBV10-3 to TRBJ1-2, with D perhaps TRBD1 (5 bases). The CDR3 totals 12 residues. The germline V and J ends were trimmed by 9 bases and 8 bases, with 16 bases remaining between them. The V gene's germline CDR1 is ENHRY and CDR2 SYGVKD. The CDR3 region is CAITTGVEGYTF. The CDR3 DNA is TGTGCCATTACCACAGGAGTGGAGGGCTACACCTTC.

This chain uses TRBV15 with TRBJ1-2; maybe TRBD1 (6 bases). The ends were cut back, 1 base at V and 4 bases at J, with 13 bases in the middle. This CDR3 has 15 amino acids. CDR1 and CDR2 from the germline V gene are LNHNV and YYDKDF (reference sequence). In nucleotides, the CDR3 is TGTGCCACCAGCAGAGCCGGGGGGCAACCCTATGGCTACACCTTC. As protein: CATSRAGGQPYGYTF.

The chain combines TRBV2 with TRBJ2-7, with 11 bases aligning to TRBD1. The CDR3 length is 13 residues. The V and J ends lost 9 bases and 3 bases, in that order; junction bases with no gene match: 4. From germline, CDR1 is SNHLY and CDR2 FYNNEI. CDR3 sequence: CARSDRGHYEQYF. The CDR3 DNA is TGTGCCAGGTCGGACAGGGGGCACTACGAGCAGTACTTC.

The V gene is TRBV5-1, the J gene TRBJ2-1; D might be TRBD1 (6 bases). Trimming removed 4 bases at V and 0 bases at J, with 17 bases between. CDR3 length equals 17 residues. Germline V gives CDR1 SGHRS, CDR2 YFSETQ. CDR3 DNA sequence: TGCGCCAGCAGCCGTTATTTTGACAGGAGCTCCTACAATGAGCAGTTCTTC. It codes for CASSRYFDRSSYNEQFF. Filled out from reference TRBV5-1 and TRBJ2-1, the complete variable domain reads KAGVTQTPRYLIKTRGQQVTLSCSPISGHRSVSWYQQTPGQGLQFLFEYFSETQRNKGNFPGRFSGRQFSNSRSEMNVSTLELGDSALYLCASSRYFDRSSYNEQFFGPGTRLTVL.

The V call is TRBV18, the J call TRBJ1-1; perhaps TRBD1 as D (6 bases). Germline lookup yields CDR1 KGHSH and CDR2 LQKENI. The CDR3 is 13 residues long. Trimming removed 6 bases from V and 0 bases from J, with 8 bases in between. In DNA, the CDR3 is TGTGCCAGCTCCGGGACAATGAACACTGAAGCTTTCTTT. It specifies CASSGTMNTEAFF.

The chain combines TRBV27 with TRBJ1-4, with TRBD1 matching 7 bases. There are 14 residues in the CDR3. Germline CDR1 MNHEY, CDR2 SMNVEV (reference sequence). With 4 bases clipped from V and 10 bases from J, the junction kept 9 bases outside the gene matches. The CDR3 loop is CASSSTGWERKLFF. In DNA form, the CDR3 reads TGTGCCAGCAGTTCGACAGGGTGGGAGAGAAAACTGTTTTTT.

The chain combines TRBV7-9 with TRBJ1-4; D remains unclear. This CDR3 region has 14 residues. Germline V lookup: CDR1 SEHNR, CDR2 FQNEAQ (reference sequence). The ends were cut back, 2 bases at V and 5 bases at J, with 9 bases in the middle. The CDR3 protein is CASSLHTVNEKLFF. CDR3 DNA: TGTGCCAGCAGCTTACATACAGTGAATGAAAAACTGTTTTTT.